These T cell receptor beta chains were read from a single sample in a study of T cells after yellow fever vaccination. MiXCR, run by TCRdb on the 5' RACE reads, gives a single entry per CDR3 protein. The sample has 240,000 or so distinct CDR3 sequences, about 7% seen once. The material sequenced was CD4+ T cells sorted from PBMCs, taken 15 days after the yellow fever booster vaccination. Receptors were obtained from a man in his thirties or forties who received the YFV17D yellow fever vaccine. Each CDR3 is given with its conserved first and last residue. D genes are given only for firm matches. Size values are once, few and many counts, or a class for expanded clones, and some rows have none.

CSARAGRSNQPQHF | TGCAGTGCTAGAGCGGGGAGAAGCAATCAGCCCCAGCATTTT | - | TRBV20-1 | - | TRBJ1-5
CASSYPGQNTEAFF | TGTGCCAGCAGTTACCCGGGACAGAACACTGAAGCTTTCTTT | few | TRBV6-5 | - | TRBJ1-1
CASSIRGRAGELFF | TGTGCCAGCAGTATCAGGGGGCGAGCCGGGGAGCTGTTTTTT | many | TRBV12-3/TRBV12-4 | TRBD1 | TRBJ2-2
CATSTGVQETQYF | TGTGCCACCAGTACAGGGGTCCAAGAGACCCAGTACTTC | - | TRBV15 | TRBD1 | TRBJ2-5
CAISESTDYEQYF | TGTGCCATCAGTGAGTCGACCGATTACGAGCAGTACTTC | few | TRBV10-3 | - | TRBJ2-7
CSALGTSESYNEQFF | TGCAGCGCCCTCGGGACTAGCGAATCCTACAATGAGCAGTTCTTC | few | TRBV29-1 | TRBD2 | TRBJ2-1
CASSSGQGANEQFF | TGCGCCAGCAGCTCCGGACAGGGGGCGAATGAGCAGTTCTTC | few | TRBV5-1 | TRBD1 | TRBJ2-1
CASTPGSPSTGELFF | TGTGCCAGCACACCGGGGAGCCCGAGTACCGGGGAGCTGTTTTTT | few | TRBV28 | - | TRBJ2-2
CSSLGQGTETQYF | TGCAGCTCCCTAGGGCAGGGGACCGAGACCCAGTACTTC | few | TRBV29-1 | - | TRBJ2-5
CASSLGPGGSTGELFF | TGCGCCAGCAGCTTAGGTCCAGGGGGGAGCACCGGGGAGCTGTTTTTT | few | TRBV5-1 | - | TRBJ2-2